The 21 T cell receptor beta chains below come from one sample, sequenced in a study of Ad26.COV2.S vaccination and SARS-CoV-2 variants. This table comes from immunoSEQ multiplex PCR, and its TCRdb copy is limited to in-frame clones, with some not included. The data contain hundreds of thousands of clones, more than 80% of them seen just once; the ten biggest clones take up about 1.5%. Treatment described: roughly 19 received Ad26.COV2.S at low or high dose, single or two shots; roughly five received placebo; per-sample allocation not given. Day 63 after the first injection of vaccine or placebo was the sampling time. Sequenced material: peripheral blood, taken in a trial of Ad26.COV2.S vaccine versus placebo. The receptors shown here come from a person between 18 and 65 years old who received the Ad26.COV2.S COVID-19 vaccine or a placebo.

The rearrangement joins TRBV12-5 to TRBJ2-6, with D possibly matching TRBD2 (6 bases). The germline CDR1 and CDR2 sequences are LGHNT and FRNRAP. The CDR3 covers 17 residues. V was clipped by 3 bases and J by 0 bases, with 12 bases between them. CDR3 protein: CASGFGGKGSGANVLTF. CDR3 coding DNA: TGTGCTAGTGGTTTCGGCGGGAAGGGCTCTGGGGCCAACGTCCTGACTTTC.

The CDR3, as DNA: TGTGCCACCGAGCCGGGGGAAGTGACCCAGTACTTC. The encoded protein is CATEPGEVTQYF. The chain employs TRBV6-5 and TRBJ2-5, with D perhaps matching TRBD2 (6 bases). Germline V gives CDR1 MNHEY, CDR2 SVGAGI. V lost 10 bases to trimming and J lost 7 bases, with 16 bases between them. This CDR3 has 12 amino acids.

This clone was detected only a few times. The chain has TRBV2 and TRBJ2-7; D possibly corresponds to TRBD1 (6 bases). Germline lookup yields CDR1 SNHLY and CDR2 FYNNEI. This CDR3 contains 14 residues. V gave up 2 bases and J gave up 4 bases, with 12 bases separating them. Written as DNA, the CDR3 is TGTGCCAGCAGTGAACAGGGGATCTTATACGAGCAGTACTTC. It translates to CASSEQGILYEQYF.

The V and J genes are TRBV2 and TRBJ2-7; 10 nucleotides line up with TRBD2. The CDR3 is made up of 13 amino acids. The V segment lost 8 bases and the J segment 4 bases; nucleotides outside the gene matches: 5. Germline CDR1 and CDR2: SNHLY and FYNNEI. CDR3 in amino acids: CASSTSGDYEQYF. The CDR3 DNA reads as TGTGCCAGCTCTACTAGCGGGGATTACGAGCAGTACTTC.

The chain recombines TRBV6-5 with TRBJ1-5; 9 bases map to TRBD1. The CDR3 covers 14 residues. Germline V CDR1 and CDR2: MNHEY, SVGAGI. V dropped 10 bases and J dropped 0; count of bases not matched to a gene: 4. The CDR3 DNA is TGTGCCACACAGGGGGCGTATAGCAATCAGCCCCAGCATTTT. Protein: CATQGAYSNQPQHF.

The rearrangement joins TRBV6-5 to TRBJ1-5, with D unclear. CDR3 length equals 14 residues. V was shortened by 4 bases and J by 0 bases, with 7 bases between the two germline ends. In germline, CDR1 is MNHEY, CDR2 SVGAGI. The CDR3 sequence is CASSSSFSNQPQHF. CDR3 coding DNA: TGTGCCAGCAGTTCGTCGTTTAGCAATCAGCCCCAGCATTTT.

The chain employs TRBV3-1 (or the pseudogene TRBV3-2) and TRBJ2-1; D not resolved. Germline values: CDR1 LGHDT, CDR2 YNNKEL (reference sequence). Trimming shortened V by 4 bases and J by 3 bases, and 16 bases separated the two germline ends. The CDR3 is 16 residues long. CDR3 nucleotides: TGTGCCAGCAGCCTTACTCGTCTCCCCGACTACAATGAGCAGTTCTTC. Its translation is CASSLTRLPDYNEQFF.

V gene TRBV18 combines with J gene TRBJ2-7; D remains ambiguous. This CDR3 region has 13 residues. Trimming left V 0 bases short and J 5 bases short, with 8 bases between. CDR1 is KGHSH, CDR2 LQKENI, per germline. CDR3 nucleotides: TGTGCCAGCTCACCACCATCTGGCAACGAGCAGTACTTC. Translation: CASSPPSGNEQYF.

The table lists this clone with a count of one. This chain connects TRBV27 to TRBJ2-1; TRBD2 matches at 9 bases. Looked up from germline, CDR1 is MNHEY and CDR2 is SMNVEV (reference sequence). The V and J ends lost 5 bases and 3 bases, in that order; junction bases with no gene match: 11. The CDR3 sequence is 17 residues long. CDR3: CASSAYPGTSIYNEQFF. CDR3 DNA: TGTGCCAGCAGTGCCTACCCCGGGACTAGCATCTACAATGAGCAGTTCTTC.

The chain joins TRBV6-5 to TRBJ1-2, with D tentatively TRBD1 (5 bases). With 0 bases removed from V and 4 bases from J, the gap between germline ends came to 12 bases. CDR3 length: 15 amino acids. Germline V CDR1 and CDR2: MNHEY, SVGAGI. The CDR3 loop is CASSYSISGAYGYTF. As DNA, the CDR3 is TGTGCCAGCAGTTACTCGATCTCCGGGGCCTATGGCTACACCTTC.

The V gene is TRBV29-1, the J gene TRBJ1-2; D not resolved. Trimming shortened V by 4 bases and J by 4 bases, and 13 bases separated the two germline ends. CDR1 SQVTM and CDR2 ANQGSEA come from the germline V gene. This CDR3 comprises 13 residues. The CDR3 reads CSVGVGYSYGYTF. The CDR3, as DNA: TGCAGCGTTGGGGTAGGGTATAGCTATGGCTACACCTTC.

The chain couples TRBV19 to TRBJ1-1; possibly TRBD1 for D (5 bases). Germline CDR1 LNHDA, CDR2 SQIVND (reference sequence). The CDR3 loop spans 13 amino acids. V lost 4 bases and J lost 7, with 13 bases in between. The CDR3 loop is CASSTGNYYEAFF. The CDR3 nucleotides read TGTGCCAGTAGTACAGGGAACTACTATGAAGCTTTCTTT.

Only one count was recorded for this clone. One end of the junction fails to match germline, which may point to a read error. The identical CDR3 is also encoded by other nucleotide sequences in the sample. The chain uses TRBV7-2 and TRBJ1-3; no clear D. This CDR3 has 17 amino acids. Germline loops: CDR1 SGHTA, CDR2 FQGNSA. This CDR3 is CASSLVLLEGWVDTIYF. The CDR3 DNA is TGTGCTAGCAGCTTAGTCTTATTGGAGGGTTGGGTCGACACCATATATTTT.

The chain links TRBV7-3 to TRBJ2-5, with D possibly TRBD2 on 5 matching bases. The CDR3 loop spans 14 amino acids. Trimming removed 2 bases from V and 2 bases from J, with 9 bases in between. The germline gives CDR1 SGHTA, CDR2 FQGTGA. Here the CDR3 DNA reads TGTGCCAGCAGCTTAGGTCTAGCACAAGAGACCCAGTACTTC. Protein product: CASSLGLAQETQYF. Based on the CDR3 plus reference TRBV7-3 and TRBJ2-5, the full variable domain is GAGVSQTPSNKVTEKGKYVELRCDPISGHTALYWYRQSLGQGPEFLIYFQGTGAADDSGLPNDRFFAVRPEGSVSTLKIQRTERGDSAVYLCASSLGLAQETQYFGPGTRLLVL.

The DNA for the CDR3 is TGTGCCTGGAGTGTACACAGGGTGGAGACCCAGTACTTC. Amino acids: CAWSVHRVETQYF. This chain connects TRBV30 to TRBJ2-5; D perhaps matches TRBD1 (6 bases). Trimming removed 0 bases from V and 5 bases from J, with 10 bases in between. CDR1 and CDR2 (germline): GTSNPN, SVGIG (reference sequence). This CDR3 has 13 residues.

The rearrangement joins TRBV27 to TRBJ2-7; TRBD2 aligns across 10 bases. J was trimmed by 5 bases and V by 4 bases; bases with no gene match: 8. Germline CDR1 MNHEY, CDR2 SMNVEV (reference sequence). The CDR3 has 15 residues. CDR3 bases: TGTGCCAGCAGTTCCGCTAGCGGGAGTTTACACGAGCAGTACTTC. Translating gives CASSSASGSLHEQYF.

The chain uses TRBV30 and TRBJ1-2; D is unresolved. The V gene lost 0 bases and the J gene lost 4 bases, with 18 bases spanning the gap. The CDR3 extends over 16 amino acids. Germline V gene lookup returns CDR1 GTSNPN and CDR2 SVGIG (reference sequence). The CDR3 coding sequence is TGTGCCTGGAGTGTAAAGACCGCGGGCGTTCGCTATGGCTACACCTTC. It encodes CAWSVKTAGVRYGYTF.

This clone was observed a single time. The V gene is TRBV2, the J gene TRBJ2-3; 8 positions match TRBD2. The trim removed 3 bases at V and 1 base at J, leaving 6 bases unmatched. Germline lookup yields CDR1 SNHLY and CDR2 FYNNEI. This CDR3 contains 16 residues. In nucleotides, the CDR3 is TGTGCCAGCAGTGAGAATTCAGCGGGGGGCACAGATACGCAGTATTTT. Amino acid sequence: CASSENSAGGTDTQYF.

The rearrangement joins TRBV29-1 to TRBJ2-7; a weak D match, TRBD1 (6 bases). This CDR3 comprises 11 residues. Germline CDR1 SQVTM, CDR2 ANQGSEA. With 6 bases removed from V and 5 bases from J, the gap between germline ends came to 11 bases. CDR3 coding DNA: TGCAGCGTCCCACAGGGCCACGAGCAGTACTTC. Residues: CSVPQGHEQYF.

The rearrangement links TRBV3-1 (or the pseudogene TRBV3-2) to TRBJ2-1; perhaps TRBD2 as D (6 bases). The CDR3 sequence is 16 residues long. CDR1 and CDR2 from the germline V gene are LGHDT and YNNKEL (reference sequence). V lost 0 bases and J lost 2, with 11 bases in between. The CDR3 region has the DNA TGTGCCAGCAGCCAAGAACTAGCCGGTCCCTACAATGAGCAGTTCTTC. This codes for CASSQELAGPYNEQFF.

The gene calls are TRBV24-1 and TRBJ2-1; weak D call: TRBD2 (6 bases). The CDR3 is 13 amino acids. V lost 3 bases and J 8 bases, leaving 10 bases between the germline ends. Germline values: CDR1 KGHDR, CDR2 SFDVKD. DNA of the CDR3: TGTGCCACCAGTGATGGGGGGTTCGATGAGCAGTTCTTC. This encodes CATSDGGFDEQFF.